This entry features one T cell receptor beta chain sequence. What it binds is unknown. These data belong to a study of T cell responses to AZD1222 COVID-19 vaccine. V was pared by 3 bases and J by 6 bases, with 9 bases between. The germline gives CDR1 MGHDK, CDR2 SYGVNS. The CDR3 runs 12 residues. Findings of the study overall: Regions left unmutated in variants are reportedly the target of nearly half of spike-specific TCRs. Sampling that yielded the repertoires occurred only after the peak T cell response.

Repertoires were generated with immunoSEQ multiplex PCR, while TCRdb's copy carries only in-frame clones and drops some. The sample includes 140,000 or so clones, 85% to 95% seen only once; the top ten take around 10%. V usage is TRBV25-1 and J usage is TRBJ2-7; D unresolved. The TCR was taken from an adult who had recovered from COVID-19. Specimen: peripheral blood, collected after recovery from COVID-19. CDR3 nucleotide sequence: TGTGCCAGCAGTGATCTAGGGCGCGAGCAGTACTTC. Translating gives CASSDLGREQYF.